This is a list of T cell receptor beta chains from one sample in a study of response to subunit inactivated influenza vaccine. TCRdb ran MiXCR on the RT-PCR reads and lists one entry per CDR3 protein. Of 500,000 to 700,000 distinct CDR3 sequences listed, under 30% are singletons. The same data also went into a second study, on T cells expressing NK-cell markers.

The specimen was CD4+ T cells sorted from PBMCs, collected approximately 12 days after vaccination. These receptors all stem from a man aged 45-65 years who received an inactivated influenza vaccine. CDR3s include the opening cysteine and the closing phenylalanine or tryptophan.

>TRBJ2-5|TRBV18|13
CASSPPGWETQYF
>TRBJ2-7|TRBV10-3|15
CAISESTRGLYEQYF
>TRBJ2-3|TRBV3-1|14
CASSHWAATDTQYF
>TRBJ2-5|TRBV24-1|14
CATSDFGGEETQYF
>TRBJ2-4|TRBV20-1|16
CSARRLADLLGNIQYF
>TRBJ2-1|TRBV7-2|13
CASSSLGPILGLF
>TRBJ2-3|TRBV29-1|17
CSVAGGSRTSSTDTQYF
>TRBJ1-1|TRBV28|15
CASRRWTGGRTEAFF
>TRBJ2-7|TRBV5-5|15
CASSLEWTGNNEQYF
>TRBJ2-3|TRBV5-1|15
CASSKTGSLGYTQYF
>TRBJ1-4|TRBV7-9|14
CASSKGGLNEKLFF
>TRBJ2-3|TRBV5-6|15
CASSLALGATDTQYF
>TRBJ1-1|TRBV6-6|12
CASSTSGYEAFF
>TRBJ1-4|TRBV15|15
CATSRTGTAIEKLFF
>TRBJ1-1|TRBV12-3/TRBV12-4|14
CASSLTGESTEAFF
>TRBJ1-3|TRBV2|13
CASSELGGNTIYF
>TRBJ1-1|TRBV19|13
CASRGKGGTEAFF
>TRBJ2-5|TRBV5-1|14
CASSGSGQQETQYF
>TRBJ2-3|TRBV6-5|12
CATRRVPDTQYF
>TRBJ2-5|TRBV29-1|14
CSVESAGVGETQYF
>TRBJ1-2|TRBV5-6|18
CASSSIAGTGDYGYGYTF
>TRBJ1-1|TRBV11-2|15
CASSWGQGAHTEAFF
>TRBJ1-2|TRBV12-3/TRBV12-4|14
CASSLGPGMGGYTF
>TRBJ2-2|TRBV5-1|17
CASSLGWTSGNTGELFF
>TRBJ2-4|TRBV4-2|16
CASSKDGPIAKNIQYF
>TRBJ2-1|TRBV7-6|15
CASRPGQGARVEQFF
>TRBJ1-3|TRBV7-8|14
CASSPGQLISTIYF
>TRBJ2-5|TRBV3-1|16
CASSQEPGLVGMTQYF
>TRBJ2-1|TRBV7-2|15
CASSLDRGTYNEQFF